A single sample is the source of the 26 T cell receptor beta chains below, sequenced in a study of blood T cell repertoires in COVID-19. Here immunoSEQ multiplex PCR was the method, and the copy in TCRdb shows in-frame clones only, minus some. The sample lists about 190,000 clones, 84% occurring once. The sequenced sample was peripheral blood. The receptors originated from a human donor in a cohort sampled during active COVID-19.

With regard to this clone: The sample contains more than one DNA sequence encoding this CDR3. The CDR3 region has the DNA TGTGCCAGCAGTTTACCTAGCGGAACCTACGAGCAGTACTTC. It is translated as CASSLPSGTYEQYF. The chain uses TRBV28 and TRBJ2-7; 7 nucleotides line up with TRBD2. Trimming removed 2 bases from V and 2 bases from J; junction bases left unmatched: 3. The V gene's germline CDR1 is MDHEN and CDR2 SYDVKM. This CDR3 spans 14 amino acids.

The J gene is TRBJ2-7, the V gene TRBV3-1 (or the pseudogene TRBV3-2), with D possibly matching TRBD1 (6 bases). The CDR3 has 18 residues. The V and J ends lost 4 bases and 0 bases respectively, with 22 bases between them. From germline, CDR1 is LGHDT and CDR2 YNNKEL (reference sequence). The chain's CDR3 is CASSPRFSTGKSSYEQYV. CDR3 in DNA: TGTGCCAGCAGCCCAAGATTTTCAACAGGGAAAAGCTCCTACGAGCAGTACGTC.

The genes are TRBV2 and TRBJ2-3; tentative D call: TRBD2 (6 bases). The germline CDR1 and CDR2 sequences are SNHLY and FYNNEI. The CDR3 is made up of 15 amino acids. Trimming removed 9 bases from V and 2 bases from J, with 18 bases in between. The CDR3 loop reads CASGPTGGTTDTQYF. The CDR3 bases are TGTGCCAGTGGTCCCACGGGCGGGACCACAGATACGCAGTATTTT.

The sample holds a few counts of this clone. The CDR3 sequence: CASSLTGNGYTF. Here the CDR3 DNA reads TGTGCCAGCAGCTTGACAGGGAATGGCTACACCTTC. The chain links TRBV7-9 to TRBJ1-2, with 7 bases aligning to TRBD1. Per the germline V gene, CDR1 is SEHNR and CDR2 is FQNEAQ (reference sequence). This CDR3 region has 12 residues. V shed 3 bases, J shed 6 bases, and the junction held 1 base outside the gene matches. The full variable domain, with the rest looked up from reference TRBV7-9 and TRBJ1-2, is DTGVSQNPRHKITKRGQNVTFRCDPISEHNRLYWYRQTLGQGPEFLTYFQNEAQLEKSRLLSDRFSAERPKGSFSTLEIQRTEQGDSAMYLCASSLTGNGYTFGSGTRLTVV.

The rearrangement links TRBV6-1 to TRBJ1-4; 7 bases match TRBD1. Trimming removed 0 bases from V and 0 bases from J; junction bases left unmatched: 7. Germline assignment: CDR1 MNHNS and CDR2 SASEGT. CDR3 length: 18 amino acids. The CDR3 loop reads CASSEALSGGATNEKLFF. DNA for the CDR3: TGTGCCAGCAGTGAAGCGCTCTCAGGGGGAGCAACTAATGAAAAACTGTTTTTT.

V gene TRBV9 combines with J gene TRBJ2-1; 13 bases map to TRBD2. This CDR3 has 16 amino acids. V trimming: 0 bases; J trimming: 7 bases; junction bases outside the gene matches: 4. Germline assignment: CDR1 SGDLS and CDR2 YYNGEE. The CDR3: CASSVVALAGGNEQFF. The CDR3 coding sequence is TGTGCCAGCAGCGTAGTAGCACTAGCGGGGGGGAATGAGCAGTTCTTC.

The gene calls are TRBV2 and TRBJ2-3; a possible D gene is TRBD2 (6 bases). The germline V gene has CDR1 SNHLY and CDR2 FYNNEI. The CDR3 is 13 residues long. V lost 6 bases, J lost 10 bases, and 17 bases lay in between. CDR3: CASSAPGASAQYF. CDR3 in DNA: TGTGCCAGCAGCGCACCCGGGGCTAGCGCGCAGTATTTT.

The CDR3 DNA reads TGCAGCGTGGAGGACGGGACCTACGAGCAGTACTTC. This sequence encodes CSVEDGTYEQYF. This sequence joins TRBV29-1 and TRBJ2-7, with a weak D call TRBD2 (5 bases). Trimming took 6 bases from V and 2 from J, leaving 11 bases between them. CDR3 size: 12 residues. Germline lookup yields CDR1 SQVTM and CDR2 ANQGSEA.

The V call is TRBV7-2, the J call TRBJ2-7; tentatively, D is TRBD2 (5 bases). Looked up from germline, CDR1 is SGHTA and CDR2 is FQGNSA. This CDR3 spans 14 amino acids. V dropped 2 bases and J dropped 2 bases, with 10 bases sitting between them. The CDR3 nucleotides are TGTGCCAGCAGCTTATCGGTGGGAGCCTACGAGCAGTACTTC. Translated, it gives CASSLSVGAYEQYF. Variable domain in full (rest from reference TRBV7-2 and TRBJ2-7): GAGVSQSPSNKVTEKGKDVELRCDPISGHTALYWYRQSLGQGLEFLIYFQGNSAPDKSGLPSDRFSAERTGGSVSTLTIQRTQQEDSAVYLCASSLSVGAYEQYFGPGTRLTVT.

The chain recombines TRBV7-3 with TRBJ2-5, with no clear D. This CDR3 contains 13 residues. Germline values: CDR1 SGHTA, CDR2 FQGTGA. V lost 3 bases to trimming and J lost 2 bases, with 7 bases between them. CDR3 bases: TGTGCCAGCAGCTTGCTAGGTCAAGAGACCCAGTACTTC. Amino acid sequence: CASSLLGQETQYF.

The V and J genes are TRBV29-1 and TRBJ1-2, with D perhaps matching TRBD1 (6 bases). CDR3 length: 11 amino acids. V lost 8 bases and J 5 bases, leaving 12 bases between the germline ends. Germline V gene sequence: CDR1 SQVTM, CDR2 ANQGSEA. CDR3 loop: CSTSTGYGYTF. The CDR3 region has the DNA TGCAGCACGTCAACAGGGTATGGCTACACCTTC. The entire variable domain, with the rest obtained from reference TRBV29-1 and TRBJ1-2, is as follows: SAVISQKPSRDICQRGTSLTIQCQVDSQVTMMFWYRQQPGQSLTLIATANQGSEATYESGFVIDKFPISRPNLTFSTLTVSNMSPEDSSIYLCSTSTGYGYTFGSGTRLTVV.

The genes are TRBV9 and TRBJ1-2; 7 bases align to TRBD1. CDR1 is SGDLS, CDR2 YYNGEE, per germline. The junction had 6 bases not matched to a gene; V was cut back by 4 bases and J by 6 bases. This CDR3 region has 13 residues. The CDR3, as DNA: TGTGCCAGCAGCCGACAGGGTTCTAATGGCTACACCTTC. Its translation is CASSRQGSNGYTF.

V and J are TRBV7-2 and TRBJ2-5, with a tentative D call TRBD2 (6 bases). Germline values: CDR1 SGHTA, CDR2 FQGNSA. The V end lost 2 bases, the J end lost 5 bases, and 12 bases lay between the germline ends. The CDR3 is 14 residues long. CDR3 loop: CASSLTAGYETQYF. The CDR3 DNA follows: TGTGCCAGCAGCTTAACAGCGGGCTATGAGACCCAGTACTTC.

The rearrangement joins TRBV4-2 to TRBJ2-2; no definite D call. Germline CDR1 is LGHNA and CDR2 is YNFKEQ. V was shortened by 0 bases and J by 3 bases, with 8 bases between the two germline ends. The CDR3 totals 15 residues. As DNA, the CDR3 is TGTGCCAGCAGCCAAGATCACAGTTACACCGGGGAGCTGTTTTTT. Amino acid sequence: CASSQDHSYTGELFF.

The rearrangement joins TRBV3-1 (or the pseudogene TRBV3-2) to TRBJ2-5, with a tentative D call TRBD1 (7 bases). V lost 4 bases, J lost 3 bases, and 18 bases lay in between. Per germline, CDR1 LGHDT and CDR2 YNNKEL (reference sequence). The CDR3 runs to 16 residues. The CDR3 DNA reads TGTGCCAGCAGCCGAGGGACTTTCCAGGGGGAAGAGACCCAGTACTTC. This sequence encodes CASSRGTFQGEETQYF.

This chain connects TRBV10-3 to TRBJ1-1; 8 bases are a match to TRBD1. Germline V gene lookup returns CDR1 ENHRY and CDR2 SYGVKD. Trimming took 1 base from V and 3 from J; bases not matched to a gene: 1. The CDR3 has 14 amino acids. The CDR3 spells CAISEYRGDTEAFF. In DNA, the CDR3 is TGTGCCATCAGTGAGTACAGGGGGGACACTGAAGCTTTCTTT.

This rearrangement joins TRBV6-6 to TRBJ1-5; no clear D gene. The CDR3 totals 12 residues. CDR1 and CDR2 (germline): MNHNY, SVGAGI (reference sequence). V was clipped by 7 bases and J by 5 bases, with 9 bases between them. CDR3: CASMERDQPQHF. The CDR3 nucleotides read TGTGCCAGCATGGAGAGAGATCAGCCCCAGCATTTT.

This chain joins TRBV2 and TRBJ2-5, with 7 bases matching TRBD1. Germline lookup yields CDR1 SNHLY and CDR2 FYNNEI. This CDR3 comprises 15 residues. V lost 6 bases and J lost 2; bases outside the gene matches: 9. Here the CDR3 reads CASRGTVRNQETQYF. The DNA of the CDR3 is TGTGCCAGCAGAGGGACAGTAAGAAATCAAGAGACCCAGTACTTC.

V usage is TRBV19 and J usage is TRBJ1-2; D might be TRBD1 (5 bases). Trimming shortened V by 6 bases and J by 2 bases, and 16 bases separated the two germline ends. The CDR3 runs to 15 residues. Germline CDR1 LNHDA, CDR2 SQIVND (reference sequence). The CDR3 bases are TGTGCCAGTAGGGGGCAGCAGGCTGAAAACTATGGCTACACCTTC. This translates into CASRGQQAENYGYTF.

The chain recombines TRBV10-3 with TRBJ2-2; a possible D gene is TRBD1 (6 bases). The CDR3 totals 13 residues. Germline V gene lookup returns CDR1 ENHRY and CDR2 SYGVKD. V was trimmed by 8 bases and J by 6 bases, leaving 13 bases between them. The CDR3 region has the DNA TGTGCCATCGGGGGACATAGGGCCGGGGAGCTGTTTTTT. It codes for CAIGGHRAGELFF.

V usage is TRBV4-1 and J usage is TRBJ1-1; D not resolved. The V end was cut by 0 bases, the J end by 2 bases, with 19 bases between. The CDR3 sequence is 18 residues long. Germline loops: CDR1 MGHRA, CDR2 YSYEKL. CDR3 in amino acids: CASSQDRGLIGRNTEAFF. Written as DNA, the CDR3 is TGCGCCAGCAGCCAAGATCGTGGGCTCATAGGTAGAAACACTGAAGCTTTCTTT.

The rearrangement links TRBV6-4 to TRBJ2-6; D unclear. V was pared by 2 bases and J by 0 bases, with 5 bases between. The germline V gene encodes CDR1 MRHNA and CDR2 SNTAGT. The CDR3 contains 15 residues. This CDR3 is CASSDDNSGANVLTF. As DNA, the CDR3 is TGTGCCAGCAGTGACGACAACTCTGGGGCCAACGTCCTGACTTTC.

This clone has a single count. The chain has TRBV24-1 and TRBJ2-3; 8 nucleotides match TRBD1. The CDR3 sequence is 15 residues long. J lost 13 bases, V lost 3 bases, and 14 bases had no gene match. Germline V gene lookup returns CDR1 KGHDR and CDR2 SFDVKD. The CDR3 reads CATSDARPGQEQEYF. CDR3 nucleotide sequence: TGTGCCACCAGTGATGCCCGGCCGGGACAGGAACAGGAGTATTTT.

V is TRBV28 and J is TRBJ2-5; 7 bases agree with TRBD1. Germline V gene sequence: CDR1 MDHEN, CDR2 SYDVKM. The CDR3 has 15 amino acids. The V gene end was trimmed by 5 bases and the J gene end by 5 bases; junction bases not matched to a gene: 11. The DNA of the CDR3 is TGTGCCAGCAGTCCGCTCCGGACAGGCAGGGAGACCCAGTACTTC. It translates to CASSPLRTGRETQYF.

This chain uses TRBV28 with TRBJ2-2; D might be TRBD2 (6 bases). CDR3 length: 16 amino acids. In germline, CDR1 is MDHEN, CDR2 SYDVKM. V lost 5 bases, J lost 2 bases, and 15 bases lay in between. Here the CDR3 reads CASSTVGLHNTGELFF. CDR3 nucleotide sequence: TGTGCCAGCAGTACCGTGGGACTCCACAACACCGGGGAGCTGTTTTTT.

This clone turned up a few times. The chain employs TRBV3-1 (or the pseudogene TRBV3-2) and TRBJ2-7, with a possible D match to TRBD2 (6 bases). V was clipped by 1 base and J by 3 bases, with 22 bases between them. There are 18 residues in the CDR3. The germline V gene has CDR1 LGHDT and CDR2 YNNKEL (reference sequence). The CDR3 DNA reads as TGTGCCAGCAGCCAAGGCGGGGCGAACCGTGGGACTGACTACGAGCAGTACTTC. This sequence encodes CASSQGGANRGTDYEQYF.